This is a list of T cell receptor beta chains from one sample in a study of human T cells and chemical hapten exposure. TCRdb ran MiXCR on the RACE reads and lists one entry per CDR3 protein. Of about 110,000 distinct CDR3 sequences in the sample, 9% to 15% were seen once. The material was whole blood, obtained in connection with sensitization to the hapten diphenylcyclopropenone (DPC). The receptor set was obtained from a woman between 45 and 60 years old with alopecia areata. Some clones in this sample may be carry-over from other donors' samples. CDR3s include the opening cysteine and the closing phenylalanine or tryptophan. A D gene is named only where the DNA matches it firmly. Only part of the rows carry a size: once, few, many, or a class if the clone is expanded.

>TRBV14|TRBJ2-5|NA|few
TGTGCCAGCAGCCAAGAAGGGACACGACAAGAGACCCAGTACTTC
CASSQEGTRQETQYF
>TRBV5-6|TRBJ2-3|TRBD2|few
TGTGCCAGCAGCTTGCGAGCGGGAGCGACAGATACGCAGTATTTT
CASSLRAGATDTQYF
>TRBV5-1|TRBJ2-3|NA|many
TGCGCCAGCAGCTTGGGGATAGCCACAGATACGCAGTATTTT
CASSLGIATDTQYF
>TRBV2|TRBJ1-1|NA|few
TGTGCCAGCAGGTTCCAGCCCGGCAGGGTAAGCACTGAAGCTTTCTTT
CASRFQPGRVSTEAFF
>TRBV7-2|TRBJ2-3|TRBD2|NA
TGTGCCAGCAGCTACGGCACTAGCGCAGATACGCAGTATTTT
CASSYGTSADTQYF
>TRBV7-7|TRBJ2-1|NA|few
TGTGCTAGCAGCCCGAGCTCCTACAATGAGCAGTTCTTC
CASSPSSYNEQFF
>TRBV7-2|TRBJ2-5|NA|NA
TGTGCCAGCAGCCGAGTGGGCGGACAAGAGACCCAGTACTTC
CASSRVGGQETQYF
>TRBV7-6|TRBJ2-1|NA|NA
TGTGCCAGCAGCGGGACTTCCCTCTCTTACAATGAGCAGTTCTTC
CASSGTSLSYNEQFF
>TRBV3-1|TRBJ2-3|NA|NA
TGTGCCAGCAGCCAATACAACGCGGGGACAGATACGCAGTATTTT
CASSQYNAGTDTQYF
>TRBV6-1|TRBJ2-2|NA|NA
TGTGCCAGCAGTGAAAGGGTCGGTCGCACCTGGGTCACCGGGGAGCTGTTTTTT
CASSERVGRTWVTGELFF
>TRBV11-2|TRBJ2-7|TRBD2|NA
TGTGCCAGCAGCTCGCCTAGCGGGGCCCTGAACTACGAGCAGTACTTC
CASSSPSGALNYEQYF
>TRBV6-6|TRBJ2-7|NA|NA
TGTGCCAGCAGCCCAAGGCAGAGAGCCTACGAGCAGTACTTC
CASSPRQRAYEQYF
>TRBV5-1|TRBJ2-1|TRBD2|few
TGCGCCAGCAGCTCGGGACTAGCGGATTACAATGAGCAGTTCTTC
CASSSGLADYNEQFF
>TRBV3-1|TRBJ1-5|NA|few
TGTGCCAGCAGCCAAGGAGCACAGTTCAATCAGCCCCAGCATTTT
CASSQGAQFNQPQHF
>TRBV5-1|TRBJ2-3|NA|few
TGCGCCAGCAGCTTGGCAGACGTGGCAGATACGCAGTATTTT
CASSLADVADTQYF
>TRBV18|TRBJ2-1|TRBD2|many
TGTGCCAGCTCACTTATGGAGTCTAGCGGGGCCAATGAGCAGTTCTTC
CASSLMESSGANEQFF
>TRBV5-4|TRBJ2-2|NA|NA
TGTGCCAGCCGGAAAACCGGGGGGCCGTTAACCGGGGAGCTGTTTTTT
CASRKTGGPLTGELFF
>TRBV11-2|TRBJ1-1|NA|many
TGTGCCAGCAGCTTGCAGAACACTGAAGCTTTCTTT
CASSLQNTEAFF
>TRBV4-3|TRBJ1-5|NA|many
TGCGCCAGCAGCCAAGAATTACTTACAAATCAGCCCCAGCATTTT
CASSQELLTNQPQHF
>TRBV5-1|TRBJ1-5|TRBD1|many
TGCGCCAGCAGCTTGCGAGGGGGCCCCAATCAGCCCCAGCATTTT
CASSLRGGPNQPQHF
>TRBV18|TRBJ2-3|NA|few
TGTGCCAGCTCACTTCGTTTCCTAGACCTGGTCGCAGATACGCAGTATTTT
CASSLRFLDLVADTQYF
>TRBV4-3|TRBJ1-2|NA|NA
TGCGCCAGCAGCCAAAAAACGGCAGGCCGCTACACCTTC
CASSQKTAGRYTF
>TRBV7-6|TRBJ1-5|NA|few
TGTGCCAGCAGCTTACAGGGCTTAAATCAGCCCCAGCATTTT
CASSLQGLNQPQHF
>TRBV29-1|TRBJ1-4|TRBD1|many
TGCAGCGCAGTCCCGGGACAGGGGGCGGCTAATGAAAAACTGTTTTTT
CSAVPGQGAANEKLFF
>TRBV20-1|TRBJ2-7|TRBD2|NA
TGCAGTGCGCGGCTCGCGGCGGGAGAGTTTTACCGGTACTTC
CSARLAAGEFYRYF
>TRBV28|TRBJ2-7|NA|NA
TGTGCCAGCAGATTTGGACAGCGTCCCGAGCAGTACTTC
CASRFGQRPEQYF
>TRBV20-1|TRBJ2-4|NA|many
TGCAGTGCGCTGGGTCTTAGGGCCAAAAACATTCAGTACTTC
CSALGLRAKNIQYF
>TRBV7-2|TRBJ2-7|NA|few
TGTGCCAGCAGCCGGGCGGGACAATACGAGCAGTACTTC
CASSRAGQYEQYF
>TRBV5-4|TRBJ2-1|NA|NA
TGTGCCAGCAGCTTCGACAGTTTGGAGCAGTTCTTC
CASSFDSLEQFF
>TRBV3-1|TRBJ1-5|NA|few
TGTGCCAGCAGCCAAGCCTTGATCAATCAGCCCCAGCATTTT
CASSQALINQPQHF
>TRBV3-1|TRBJ2-3|NA|NA
TGTGCCAGCAGCTCCCCGGGCCGAACAGATACGCAGTATTTT
CASSSPGRTDTQYF
>TRBV19|TRBJ2-4|NA|once
TGTGCCAGTAGTATGGGCCAGGTAGCCAAAAACATTCAGTACTTC
CASSMGQVAKNIQYF
>TRBV5-1|TRBJ2-1|TRBD2|few
TGCGCCAGCAGCAGGGGACTAGCGGGAGCGGTATCCTACAATGAGCAGTTCTTC
CASSRGLAGAVSYNEQFF
>TRBV6-2/TRBV6-3|TRBJ1-1|TRBD1|many
TGTGCCAGCAGTTACTCGGACAGGGCGAACACTGAAGCTTTCTTT
CASSYSDRANTEAFF
>TRBV10-2|TRBJ2-5|TRBD2|many
TGCGCCAGCAGCGGACTAGCCAGGGAGACCCAGTACTTC
CASSGLARETQYF
>TRBV3-2|TRBJ2-6|NA|few
TGTGCCAGCAGACTAACAGAAAACTCTGGGGCCAACGTCCTGACTTTC
CASRLTENSGANVLTF
>TRBV7-9|TRBJ1-6|NA|NA
TGTGCCAGCAGCCGCGATAATTCACCCCTCCACTTT
CASSRDNSPLHF
>TRBV19|TRBJ2-1|TRBD2|many
TGTGCCAGTACTAGCGGTTTTCTCTCCTACAATGAGCAGTTCTTC
CASTSGFLSYNEQFF
>TRBV3-1|TRBJ2-7|TRBD1|many
TGTGCCAGCAGCCGGGACAGTCCCTTTGGCGAGCAGTACTTC
CASSRDSPFGEQYF
>TRBV28|TRBJ2-3|TRBD2|NA
TGTGCCAGCACTAGCGGACCGGATACGCAGTATTTT
CASTSGPDTQYF
>TRBV28|TRBJ2-3|TRBD2|few
TGTGCCAGCAGCCCCGAGTCGCTAGCGGGTTCAGATACGCAGTATTTT
CASSPESLAGSDTQYF
>TRBV28|TRBJ2-3|TRBD2|NA
TGTGCCAGCAGTACGCCGACTAGCGGAAACACAGATACGCAGTATTTT
CASSTPTSGNTDTQYF
>TRBV2|TRBJ2-3|NA|few
TGTGCCAGCAGTTCGGGACCAGGGGCTGGGGCAGATACGCAGTATTTT
CASSSGPGAGADTQYF
>TRBV7-2|TRBJ1-1|NA|NA
TGTGCCAGCAGCTTCAGGAGGGTGGTCACTGAAGCTTTCTTT
CASSFRRVVTEAFF
>TRBV7-6|TRBJ1-1|NA|NA
TGTGCCAGCAGCCTGATGGGGGGCACTGAAGCTTTCTTT
CASSLMGGTEAFF
>TRBV14|TRBJ2-1|TRBD2|many
TGTGCCAGCAGCCCGCTCTCCGGGCGGGGGGGCCGTGAGCAGTTCTTC
CASSPLSGRGGREQFF
>TRBV2|TRBJ1-2|NA|many
TGTGCCAGCAGCTCTGGGACTTACTATGGCTACACCTTC
CASSSGTYYGYTF
>TRBV5-5|TRBJ2-1|TRBD1|NA
TGTGCCAGCAGCCCCGGGACAGGGGACAATGAGCAGTTCTTC
CASSPGTGDNEQFF
>TRBV6-2/TRBV6-3|TRBJ2-5|NA|few
TGTGCCAGCAGTTACCAAAGGGGTGGACGGAGAGAGACCCAGTACTTC
CASSYQRGGRRETQYF
>TRBV6-5|TRBJ2-5|NA|few
TGTGCCAGCAGTTACGGTCGAGCGCAACAAGAGACCCAGTACTTC
CASSYGRAQQETQYF
>TRBV12-5|TRBJ2-3|NA|NA
TGTGCTAGTGGTCTAAGCACAGATACGCAGTATTTT
CASGLSTDTQYF
>TRBV28|TRBJ2-1|NA|NA
TGTGCCAGCAGTCAGGGGACCTACAATGAGCAGTTCTTC
CASSQGTYNEQFF
>TRBV7-9|TRBJ2-7|NA|NA
TGTGCCAGCAGCTTTGCTCGGGGAAAATCCGAGCAGTACTTC
CASSFARGKSEQYF
>TRBV20-1|TRBJ2-7|NA|NA
TGCAGTGCTAGCTCGTCGGGAAATCGCCCCTACGAGCAGTACTTC
CSASSSGNRPYEQYF
>TRBV18|TRBJ1-1|TRBD1|many
TGTGCCAGCTCACCACCCAGGGGGCGCGGAACTGAAGCTTTCTTT
CASSPPRGRGTEAFF
>TRBV6-5|TRBJ1-1|NA|many
TGTGCCAGCAGTCGTTCAGGGAACACTGAAGCTTTCTTT
CASSRSGNTEAFF
>TRBV11-2|TRBJ1-6|NA|few
TGTGCCAGCAGCGCAAGGAGGAATTCACCCCTCCACTTT
CASSARRNSPLHF
>TRBV6-5|TRBJ1-4|NA|many
TGTGCCAGCAGTGTTACAGGCGGTCCTAATGAAAAACTGTTTTTT
CASSVTGGPNEKLFF
>TRBV5-1|TRBJ1-1|TRBD1|many
TGCGCCAGCAGCTTGGCAGGGGGCGCGACTGAAGCTTTCTTT
CASSLAGGATEAFF
>TRBV11-2|TRBJ2-7|NA|few
TGTGCCAGCAGACGGTCCCGTTGGGGGAATTCCTACGAGCAGTACTTC
CASRRSRWGNSYEQYF